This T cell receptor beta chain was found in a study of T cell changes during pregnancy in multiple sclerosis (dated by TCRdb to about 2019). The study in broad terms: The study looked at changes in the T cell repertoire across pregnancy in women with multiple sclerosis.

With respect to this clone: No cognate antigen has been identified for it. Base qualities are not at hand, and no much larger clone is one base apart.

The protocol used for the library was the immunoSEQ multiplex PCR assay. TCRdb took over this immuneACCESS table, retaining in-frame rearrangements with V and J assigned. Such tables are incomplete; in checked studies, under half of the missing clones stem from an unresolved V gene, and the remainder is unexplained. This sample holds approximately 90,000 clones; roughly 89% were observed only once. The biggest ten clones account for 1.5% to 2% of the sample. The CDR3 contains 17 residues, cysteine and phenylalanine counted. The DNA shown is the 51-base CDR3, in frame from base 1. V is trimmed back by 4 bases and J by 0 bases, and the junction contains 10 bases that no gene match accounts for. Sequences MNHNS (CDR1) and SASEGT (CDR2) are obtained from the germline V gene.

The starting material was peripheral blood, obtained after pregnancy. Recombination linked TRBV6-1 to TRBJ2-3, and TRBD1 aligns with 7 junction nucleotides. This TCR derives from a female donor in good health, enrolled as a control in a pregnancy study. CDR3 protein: CASSVRRTGLSTDTQYF. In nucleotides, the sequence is TGTGCCAGCAGTGTAAGGAGGACAGGCCTAAGCACAGATACGCAGTATTTT.